Each of the 22 T cell receptor beta chains below was sequenced from the same sample in a study of cytomegalovirus exposure and HLA in healthy donors. Primers: 60 Vbeta forward and 13 Jbeta reverse. Only in-frame clones appear in the TCRdb table, and some are missing; sequencing was by immunoSEQ multiplex PCR. The sample lists some 130,000 clones, roughly 84% occurring once. What was sequenced was PBMCs. The receptor set was obtained from a boy aged 5-17 years in good health and CMV-seronegative.

The chain recombines TRBV7-2 with TRBJ2-3; 14 bases map to TRBD2. The CDR3 extends over 17 amino acids. Germline CDR1 reads SGHTA; CDR2 reads FQGNSA. V lost 6 bases to trimming and J lost 6 bases; unmatched junction nucleotides: 11. This chain's CDR3 is CASRPPTSGGARDTQYF. CDR3 DNA sequence: TGTGCCAGCAGACCCCCGACTAGCGGGGGGGCCAGGGATACGCAGTATTTT.

The chain employs TRBV6-1 and TRBJ2-2; D may be TRBD2 (6 bases). V was clipped by 4 bases and J by 1 base, with 16 bases between them. The CDR3 extends over 17 amino acids. CDR1 is MNHNS and CDR2 is SASEGT in the germline V gene. Here the CDR3 DNA reads TGTGCCAGCAGTGTACAACTGGCGGGACTGAACACCGGGGAGCTGTTTTTT. Amino acids: CASSVQLAGLNTGELFF.

This chain connects TRBV5-4 to TRBJ1-3; D is undetermined. V gave up 0 bases and J gave up 3 bases, with 7 bases separating them. Germline lookup yields CDR1 SGHNT and CDR2 YYREEE (reference sequence). The CDR3 runs 14 residues. Here the CDR3 reads CASSLGTSGNTIYF. The CDR3 DNA sequence: TGTGCCAGCAGCTTGGGGACTAGTGGAAACACCATATATTTT.

The chain uses TRBV5-6 and TRBJ1-1, with D tentatively TRBD1 (5 bases). The CDR3 spans 17 residues. The V and J ends lost 3 bases and 0 bases respectively, with 18 bases between them. Germline CDR1 reads SGHDT; CDR2 reads YYEEEE. CDR3 nucleotides: TGTGCCAGCAGCTCTGGGGGGGGTCCGGGCGTGAACACTGAAGCTTTCTTT. It is translated as CASSSGGGPGVNTEAFF.

The V call is TRBV5-6, the J call TRBJ2-5; TRBD2 matches at 14 bases. CDR3 length: 16 amino acids. Germline lookup yields CDR1 SGHDT and CDR2 YYEEEE. The V segment lost 3 bases and the J segment 1 base; nucleotides outside the gene matches: 2. The CDR3 loop reads CASSYGLAGGQETQYF. The DNA of the CDR3 is TGTGCCAGCAGCTACGGACTAGCGGGAGGCCAAGAGACCCAGTACTTC.

In DNA, the CDR3 is TGCGCCAGCAGCTTGACGACTAGTGTTTACAATGAGCAGTTCTTC. Its translation: CASSLTTSVYNEQFF. This chain joins TRBV5-1 and TRBJ2-1; tentative D call: TRBD2 (6 bases). With 1 base removed from V and 4 bases from J, the gap between germline ends came to 12 bases. The germline V gene has CDR1 SGHRS and CDR2 YFSETQ. CDR3 length equals 15 residues.

DNA for the CDR3: TGTGCCAGCAGCTTAGGGGGCGGGGTTGGTCACAATGAGCAGTTCTTC. Its protein product is CASSLGGGVGHNEQFF. V is TRBV7-6 and J is TRBJ2-1; D perhaps matches TRBD2 (6 bases). The CDR3 runs to 16 residues. Between the trimmed V and J ends, which lost 1 base and 5 bases, there was a span of 15 bases. CDR1 is SGHVS, CDR2 FNYEAQ, per germline. The whole variable domain, remainder taken from reference TRBV7-6 and TRBJ2-1, is GAGVSQSPRYKVTKRGQDVALRCDPISGHVSLYWYRQALGQGPEFLTYFNYEAQQDKSGLPNDRFSAERPEGSISTLTIQRTEQRDSAMYRCASSLGGGVGHNEQFFGPGTRLTVL.

The V gene is TRBV5-1, the J gene TRBJ2-3; 10 bases match TRBD1. Per the germline V gene, CDR1 is SGHRS and CDR2 is YFSETQ. CDR3 length: 18 amino acids. J was trimmed by 2 bases and V by 4 bases; bases with no gene match: 13. The CDR3 loop is CASSPMTGGAEFTDTQYF. CDR3 bases: TGCGCCAGCAGCCCCATGACAGGGGGCGCAGAATTCACAGATACGCAGTATTTT.

The chain employs TRBV13 and TRBJ1-1; the D is unclear. Between the trimmed V and J ends, which lost 2 bases and 2 bases, there was a span of 12 bases. From germline, CDR1 is PRHDT and CDR2 FYEKMQ (reference sequence). The length of the CDR3 is 15 residues. The CDR3 DNA reads as TGTGCCAGCAGCTTACAGACCGGAGTTAACACTGAAGCTTTCTTT. Its translation is CASSLQTGVNTEAFF. Together with reference TRBV13 and TRBJ1-1, the CDR3 gives the full variable domain: AAGVIQSPRHLIKEKRETATLKCYPIPRHDTVYWYQQGPGQDPQFLISFYEKMQSDKGSIPDRFSAQQFSDYHSELNMSSLELGDSALYFCASSLQTGVNTEAFFGQGTRLTVV.

The rearrangement links TRBV6-1 to TRBJ2-5, with TRBD1 matching over 8 bases. CDR1 and CDR2 (germline): MNHNS, SASEGT. V lost 1 base, J lost 1 base, and 8 bases stayed unmatched. The CDR3 consists of 17 residues. The CDR3 spells CASSEGTGTRLQETQYF. DNA for the CDR3: TGTGCCAGCAGTGAAGGGACAGGGACGAGACTCCAAGAGACCCAGTACTTC.

This chain connects TRBV7-2 to TRBJ2-7; 9 bases line up with TRBD2. Losses at the gene ends were 5 bases for V and 3 bases for J; bases not matched to a gene: 8. CDR3 length: 15 amino acids. The V gene's germline CDR1 is SGHTA and CDR2 FQGNSA. In DNA form, the CDR3 reads TGTGCCAGCAGCGCGATAGCGGGAGTTGACTACGAGCAGTACTTC. The encoded protein is CASSAIAGVDYEQYF. Together with reference TRBV7-2 and TRBJ2-7, the CDR3 gives the full variable domain: GAGVSQSPSNKVTEKGKDVELRCDPISGHTALYWYRQSLGQGLEFLIYFQGNSAPDKSGLPSDRFSAERTGGSVSTLTIQRTQQEDSAVYLCASSAIAGVDYEQYFGPGTRLTVT.

This chain joins TRBV5-1 and TRBJ2-2; 7 bases map to TRBD2. The germline CDR1 and CDR2 sequences are SGHRS and YFSETQ. Trimming removed 5 bases from V and 4 bases from J; junction bases left unmatched: 8. CDR3 length equals 15 residues. CDR3 in DNA: TGCGCCAGCAGTTTCAGCGGGACGGTCACCGGGGAGCTGTTTTTT. Translation gives CASSFSGTVTGELFF.

With respect to this clone: Relative to the germline gene, one junction end is altered; a read error may explain this. The V and J genes are TRBV7-9 and TRBJ1-2; D ambiguous. Germline assignment: CDR1 SEHNR and CDR2 FQNEAQ (reference sequence). The length of the CDR3 is 12 residues. The CDR3 DNA follows: TGCTCCCCCCGGTCGATAAGCTATGGCTACACCTTC. It codes for CSPRSISYGYTF.

The V and J genes are TRBV7-8 and TRBJ1-3; 10 bases line up with TRBD1. The CDR3 has 17 amino acids. V trimming: 4 bases; J trimming: 2 bases; junction bases outside the gene matches: 8. CDR1 and CDR2 from the germline V gene are SGHVS and FQNEAQ. The CDR3: CASSSVTGGIAGNTIYF. CDR3 DNA: TGTGCCAGCAGCTCCGTGACAGGGGGCATAGCTGGAAACACCATATATTTT. The full variable domain, completed using reference TRBV7-8 and TRBJ1-3, is GAGVSQSPRYKVAKRGQDVALRCDPISGHVSLFWYQQALGQGPEFLTYFQNEAQLDKSGLPSDRFFAERPEGSVSTLKIQRTQQEDSAVYLCASSSVTGGIAGNTIYFGEGSWLTVV.

In its sample, this clone was seen once. This chain connects TRBV2 to TRBJ1-3; D possibly corresponds to TRBD1 (5 bases). Germline V gives CDR1 SNHLY, CDR2 FYNNEI. With 11 bases removed from V and 7 bases from J, the gap between germline ends came to 15 bases. This CDR3 has 12 residues. CDR3: CASRSGRNTIYF. CDR3 in DNA: TGTGCCTCAAGGTCAGGGCGGAACACCATATATTTT.

The J gene is TRBJ2-7, the V gene TRBV4-1, with D unresolved. Germline values: CDR1 MGHRA, CDR2 YSYEKL. Trimming took off 4 bases at V and 2 bases at J, with 9 bases between the two ends. The CDR3 is 13 amino acids. CDR3 sequence reads: CASSPPAAYEQYF. The DNA for the CDR3 is TGCGCCAGCAGCCCCCCTGCAGCCTACGAGCAGTACTTC.

V gene TRBV27 combines with J gene TRBJ1-3; D possibly corresponds to TRBD1 (5 bases). Trimming stripped 2 bases from V and 3 bases from J, with 11 bases between. This CDR3 is built from 15 residues. Germline-derived CDR1 and CDR2 are MNHEY and SMNVEV (reference sequence). The CDR3 nucleotides are TGTGCCAGCAGTTTAGGGGGGTTTGGTGGAAACACCATATATTTT. This sequence encodes CASSLGGFGGNTIYF.

This chain connects TRBV5-1 to TRBJ1-1; TRBD1 might be the D (6 bases). Germline CDR1 reads SGHRS; CDR2 reads YFSETQ. Trimming shortened V by 1 base and J by 5 bases, and 15 bases separated the two germline ends. The CDR3 is 15 residues long. DNA for the CDR3: TGCGCCAGCAGCTTGCAATTACCTCAGGGGACTGAAGCTTTCTTT. This sequence encodes CASSLQLPQGTEAFF.

The chain uses TRBV4-1 and TRBJ2-3; tentatively, D is TRBD2 (6 bases). V gave up 1 base and J gave up 6 bases, with 20 bases separating them. The CDR3 runs to 17 residues. CDR1 is MGHRA and CDR2 is YSYEKL in the germline V gene. The CDR3 spells CASSQALGSGSLDTQYF. The DNA of the CDR3 is TGCGCCAGCAGCCAAGCGTTGGGTAGCGGATCGTTGGATACGCAGTATTTT.

The J gene is TRBJ2-2, the V gene TRBV5-4; TRBD2 might be the D (6 bases). CDR1 and CDR2 from the germline V gene are SGHNT and YYREEE (reference sequence). The germline V and J ends were trimmed by 4 bases and 7 bases, with 17 bases remaining between them. The CDR3 has 15 residues. This chain's CDR3 is CASSLGTRSGGELFF. CDR3 in DNA: TGTGCCAGCAGCCTAGGGACTCGTTCGGGCGGGGAGCTGTTTTTT.

Concerning this clone itself: Mismatch with germline at one junction end may stem from a read error. The chain carries TRBV5-6 and TRBJ1-2; weak D call: TRBD1 (6 bases). This CDR3 comprises 14 residues. The germline V gene has CDR1 SGHDT and CDR2 YYEEEE. Written as DNA, the CDR3 is TGTGCCAGCAGCCTCTTTGACAGGTTTTATGGCTACCCCTTC. This translates into CASSLFDRFYGYPF. Full variable domain (missing parts from reference TRBV5-6 and TRBJ1-2): DAGVTQSPTHLIKTRGQQVTLRCSPKSGHDTVSWYQQALGQGPQFIFQYYEEEERQRGNFPDRFSGHQFPNYSSELNVNALLLGDSALYLCASSLFDRFYGYPFGSGTRLTVV.

The rearrangement uses TRBV4-3 and TRBJ2-2, with 7 nucleotides matching TRBD2. The junction had 14 bases not matched to a gene; V was cut back by 0 bases and J by 7 bases. The CDR3 is 18 residues long. CDR1 is LGHNA and CDR2 is YSLEER in the germline V gene. CDR3 coding DNA: TGCGCCAGCAGCCAAGAAGGCCAAGCGGGAATAATTGGCGGGGAGCTGTTTTTT. Amino acid sequence: CASSQEGQAGIIGGELFF.